A single sample is the source of the 7 T cell receptor beta chains below, sequenced in a study of blood T cell repertoires in COVID-19. Data came from immunoSEQ multiplex PCR; TCRdb stores just in-frame clones and leaves some out. Of around 200,000 clones in the sample, about 84% were seen once. Sample: peripheral blood. Source of these receptors: a human donor in a cohort sampled during active COVID-19.

The chain combines TRBV5-1 with TRBJ2-3, with 9 bases identical to TRBD2. The CDR3 covers 16 residues. Germline V gives CDR1 SGHRS, CDR2 YFSETQ. V was pared by 0 bases and J by 5 bases, with 7 bases of the junction left unmatched. The CDR3 DNA reads TGCGCCAGCAGCTTGGCTAGCGGGGCCGGGGGAGATACGCAGTATTTT. Amino acid sequence: CASSLASGAGGDTQYF.

V and J are TRBV18 and TRBJ1-4; D may be TRBD1 (6 bases). The CDR3 has 16 amino acids. V was cut by 2 bases and J by 0 bases, with 10 bases left in between. Germline values: CDR1 KGHSH, CDR2 LQKENI. The CDR3 here is CASSPTPGATNEKLFF. For the CDR3, the DNA is TGTGCCAGCTCACCAACCCCAGGGGCAACTAATGAAAAACTGTTTTTT.

V and J are TRBV7-6 and TRBJ2-2; D is perhaps TRBD1 (7 bases). The germline V gene encodes CDR1 SGHVS and CDR2 FNYEAQ. CDR3 length equals 15 residues. With 5 bases removed from V and 5 bases from J, the gap between germline ends came to 15 bases. The CDR3 reads CASSQSGGRTGELFF. In nucleotides, the CDR3 is TGTGCCAGCAGCCAGTCAGGGGGGCGGACCGGGGAGCTGTTTTTT.

The chain recombines TRBV5-1 with TRBJ1-2; unclear D gene. Germline loops: CDR1 SGHRS, CDR2 YFSETQ. V lost 4 bases and J 9 bases, leaving 16 bases between the germline ends. This CDR3 comprises 13 residues. CDR3 coding DNA: TGCGCCAGCAGCCGGAGTGACGAAGATCGCTACACCTTC. Its translation: CASSRSDEDRYTF.

In its sample, this clone was seen once. The chain is built from TRBV27 and TRBJ1-1, with D possibly being TRBD1 (6 bases). Germline values: CDR1 MNHEY, CDR2 SMNVEV (reference sequence). Deletions cut 6 bases from V and 3 bases from J, with 11 bases between. This CDR3 contains 13 residues. The chain's CDR3 is CASRKTGDTEAFF. For the CDR3, the DNA is TGTGCCAGCAGGAAGACAGGAGACACTGAAGCTTTCTTT.

The CDR3 loop reads CASSFSHGTMNSGNTIYF. The CDR3 nucleotides read TGTGCCAGCAGCTTCTCTCACGGGACAATGAACTCTGGAAACACCATATATTTT. V and J are TRBV7-9 and TRBJ1-3, with D tentatively TRBD1 (6 bases). The CDR3 runs to 18 residues. CDR1 SEHNR and CDR2 FQNEAQ come from the germline V gene (reference sequence). V was trimmed by 3 bases and J by 0 bases, leaving 18 bases between them.

The chain employs TRBV27 and TRBJ2-3, with a possible D match to TRBD1 (5 bases). Germline V lookup: CDR1 MNHEY, CDR2 SMNVEV (reference sequence). This CDR3 region has 15 residues. V was clipped by 2 bases and J by 0 bases, with 9 bases between them. As DNA, the CDR3 is TGTGCCAGCAGTTTAGGAAGGGGTAGCACAGATACGCAGTATTTT. The encoded protein is CASSLGRGSTDTQYF.